Following are 20 T cell receptor beta chains from one sample sequenced in a study of cytomegalovirus exposure and HLA in healthy donors. PCR employed 60 Vbeta and 13 Jbeta primers. Assay: immunoSEQ multiplex PCR; the TCRdb copy retains only in-frame clones and omits some. The sample holds roughly 63,000 clones, approximately 71% seen once. Sequenced input: PBMCs. Every receptor here comes from a woman aged 40 to 50 in good health and CMV-seropositive.

The chain recombines TRBV7-3 with TRBJ1-1; tentative D call: TRBD1 (5 bases). The CDR3 runs to 13 residues. Germline values: CDR1 SGHTA, CDR2 FQGTGA. V lost 6 bases, J lost 6 bases, and 14 bases lay in between. CDR3 nucleotide sequence: TGTGCCAGCAGTTATCGACGGGACTCTGAAGCTTTCTTT. Its translation: CASSYRRDSEAFF.

This clone occurred once. This chain links TRBV28 with TRBJ1-1; D unclear. V dropped 2 bases and J dropped 8 bases, with 15 bases sitting between them. Germline assignment: CDR1 MDHEN and CDR2 SYDVKM. CDR3 size: 14 residues. As DNA, the CDR3 is TGTGCCAGCAGTTTAAGCTATCTCCCGGGAGAAGCTTTCTTT. This sequence encodes CASSLSYLPGEAFF.

This chain uses TRBV6-1 with TRBJ2-7; 7 nucleotides line up with TRBD1. CDR1 is MNHNS and CDR2 is SASEGT in the germline V gene. J gave up 3 bases and V 1 base, and 6 bases lay outside the gene matches. The CDR3 has 15 residues. In DNA, the CDR3 is TGTGCCAGCAGTGAAGTTGGGACAGAACACTACGAGCAGTACTTC. It is translated as CASSEVGTEHYEQYF.

The J gene is TRBJ1-4, the V gene TRBV6-1; possible D gene TRBD1, 6 bases. Germline CDR1 MNHNS, CDR2 SASEGT. The CDR3 is made up of 14 amino acids. The ends were cut back, 4 bases at V and 3 bases at J, with 9 bases in the middle. CDR3 coding DNA: TGTGCCAGCAGTGGGACAGTACCTAATGAAAAACTGTTTTTT. Its translation is CASSGTVPNEKLFF.

The table lists this clone with a few counts. CDR3: CASSVETPISTDTQYF. The CDR3 nucleotides are TGTGCCAGCAGCGTAGAGACTCCGATTAGCACAGATACGCAGTATTTT. This chain connects TRBV9 to TRBJ2-3; D call uncertain. Germline-derived CDR1 and CDR2 are SGDLS and YYNGEE. V was pared by 0 bases and J by 0 bases, with 11 bases between. There are 16 residues in the CDR3.

The chain carries TRBV30 and TRBJ1-1; 9 bases align to TRBD1. The ends lost 2 bases at V and 4 bases at J; junction bases unmatched: 11. Looked up from germline, CDR1 is GTSNPN and CDR2 is SVGIG (reference sequence). The CDR3 is 16 amino acids. The CDR3 nucleotides read TGTGCCTGGAGTCCGACGGACAGGGGTCAGGGCACTGAAGCTTTCTTT. It encodes CAWSPTDRGQGTEAFF.

This clone was detected a few times. The rearrangement joins TRBV6-6 to TRBJ1-1; D is unclear. The germline gives CDR1 MNHNY, CDR2 SVGAGI (reference sequence). The V end lost 7 bases, the J end lost 1 base, and 7 bases lay between the germline ends. This CDR3 is built from 12 residues. CDR3 amino acids: CASTLGNTEAFF. The CDR3 bases are TGTGCCAGCACCCTAGGGAACACTGAAGCTTTCTTT.

This clone appeared a few times. The rearrangement uses TRBV6-5 and TRBJ2-5, with TRBD1 identical over 8 bases. Germline lookup yields CDR1 MNHEY and CDR2 SVGAGI. Losses at the gene ends were 7 bases for V and 2 bases for J; bases not matched to a gene: 3. The CDR3 runs to 13 residues. The CDR3 reads CASIGTGQETQYF. Written as DNA, the CDR3 is TGTGCCAGCATAGGGACAGGTCAAGAGACCCAGTACTTC.

The V and J genes are TRBV7-8 and TRBJ2-7; tentative D call: TRBD1 (5 bases). V was trimmed by 0 bases and J by 2 bases, leaving 14 bases between them. Germline CDR1 is SGHVS and CDR2 is FQNEAQ. The CDR3 sequence is 16 residues long. The CDR3, as DNA: TGTGCCAGCAGCTTAGCGCGGCAGGGTCCCCCCTACGAGCAGTACTTC. Protein sequence: CASSLARQGPPYEQYF.

Only a few counts were recorded for this clone. V is TRBV6-1 and J is TRBJ1-5, with 9 bases matching TRBD1. V lost 6 bases and J lost 6; bases outside the gene matches: 3. Germline values: CDR1 MNHNS, CDR2 SASEGT. This CDR3 is built from 13 residues. The CDR3 loop reads CASRGQGGQPQHF. The CDR3 DNA reads TGTGCCAGCAGGGGACAGGGAGGTCAGCCCCAGCATTTT.

This clone has a handful of counts. The chain employs TRBV19 and TRBJ1-5; 7 nucleotides align to TRBD1. Losses at the gene ends were 3 bases for V and 4 bases for J; bases not matched to a gene: 9. CDR3 length: 16 amino acids. The germline V gene has CDR1 LNHDA and CDR2 SQIVND (reference sequence). The CDR3 is CASSMNSDRLNQPQHF. For the CDR3, the DNA is TGTGCCAGTAGTATGAATTCGGACAGGTTGAATCAGCCCCAGCATTTT.

This clone has more than one count but fewer than ten. The gene calls are TRBV28 and TRBJ1-5; TRBD1 agrees at 9 bases. The germline gives CDR1 MDHEN, CDR2 SYDVKM. CDR3 size: 14 residues. The junction had 3 bases not matched to a gene; V was cut back by 5 bases and J by 4 bases. The CDR3 region has the DNA TGTGCCAGCAGTAGGGACAGGGATAATCAGCCCCAGCATTTT. Protein: CASSRDRDNQPQHF.

The chain has TRBV18 and TRBJ2-3, with 7 bases identical to TRBD2. CDR3 length: 16 amino acids. The V and J ends lost 5 bases and 6 bases, in that order; junction bases with no gene match: 14. The germline CDR1 and CDR2 sequences are KGHSH and LQKENI. CDR3 residues: CASSSSLPGGEDTQYF. CDR3 nucleotide sequence: TGTGCCAGCTCATCAAGCCTTCCGGGGGGAGAGGATACGCAGTATTTT. The whole variable domain, filled in from reference TRBV18 and TRBJ2-3, reads NAGVMQNPRHLVRRRGQEARLRCSPMKGHSHVYWYRQLPEEGLKFMVYLQKENIIDESGMPKERFSAEFPKEGPSILRIQQVVRGDSAAYFCASSSSLPGGEDTQYFGPGTRLTVL.

This clone was recorded only once. This chain links TRBV6-1 with TRBJ2-6; 7 bases agree with TRBD2. Germline V gene data show CDR1 as MNHNS and CDR2 as SASEGT. This CDR3 spans 18 amino acids. The ends lost 1 base at V and 1 base at J; junction bases unmatched: 7. CDR3 nucleotide sequence: TGTGCCAGCAGTGAAGAATTCAGCGGGGTGTCTGGGGCCAACGTCCTGACTTTC. Its translation: CASSEEFSGVSGANVLTF.

The rearrangement links TRBV4-1 to TRBJ1-5; 7 bases are shared with TRBD1. CDR1 is MGHRA, CDR2 YSYEKL, per germline. There are 15 residues in the CDR3. V shed 4 bases, J shed 7 bases, and the junction held 10 bases outside the gene matches. DNA for the CDR3: TGCGCCAGCAGCCCCCCAACAGGGGCAGGACAGCCCCAGCATTTT. Protein sequence: CASSPPTGAGQPQHF.

V gene TRBV5-5 combines with J gene TRBJ1-1, with D unclear. V was trimmed by 1 base and J by 2 bases, leaving 6 bases between them. The CDR3 contains 13 residues. Germline-derived CDR1 and CDR2 are SGHKS and YYEKEE (reference sequence). CDR3 loop: CASSLNTNTEAFF. The CDR3 region has the DNA TGTGCCAGCAGCTTGAACACCAACACTGAAGCTTTCTTT.

Of note for this clone: The sample has other DNA sequences that encode this CDR3 too. The V call is TRBV5-6, the J call TRBJ1-1; D is uncertain. The CDR3 runs 13 residues. Germline CDR1 is SGHDT and CDR2 is YYEEEE. Trimming cost V 3 bases and J 1 base, with 7 bases left between them. CDR3 DNA: TGTGCCAGCAGCTCCCCGCGGAACACTGAAGCTTTCTTT. Amino acid sequence: CASSSPRNTEAFF.

V gene TRBV5-6 combines with J gene TRBJ2-5, with TRBD1 as a possible D gene (6 bases). The J call may be incorrect, as the DNA end agrees better with TRBJ2-7. The CDR3 is 14 residues long. From germline, CDR1 is SGHDT and CDR2 YYEEEE. The CDR3 reads CASSFPGASYEQYF. DNA for the CDR3: TGTGCCAGCAGCTTCCCAGGGGCGTCCTACGAGCAGTACTTC.

This clone was seen a handful of times. This rearrangement joins TRBV6-5 to TRBJ2-2; 7 bases are shared with TRBD2. The CDR3 length is 15 residues. CDR1 and CDR2 (germline): MNHEY, SVGAGI. V lost 10 bases to trimming and J lost 0 bases; unmatched junction nucleotides: 8. This chain's CDR3 is CATQVRGANTGELFF. DNA for the CDR3: TGTGCCACTCAAGTCCGGGGGGCGAACACCGGGGAGCTGTTTTTT.

This rearrangement joins TRBV29-1 to TRBJ2-5; TRBD2 aligns across 11 bases. The J call could be wrong; TRBJ2-7 is a better fit for the DNA end. Germline CDR1 reads SQVTM; CDR2 reads ANQGSEA. The CDR3 runs to 16 residues. The CDR3 DNA is TGCAGCGTTGATGGGCTAGCGGGGGGACCCGCGGACGAGCAGTACTTC. Amino acids: CSVDGLAGGPADEQYF.